The TCR beta chain under discussion was sequenced for a study of blood T cells in healthy people across ages. Whole-study findings and limits: Measured against age, TCR beta diversity per million T cells decreased in a roughly linear manner.

Per sample, no less than 5.5 micrograms of total RNA were extracted. Germline CDR1 DFQATT, CDR2 SNEGSKA (reference sequence). The V gene lost 0 bases and the J gene lost 3 bases, with 20 bases spanning the gap. This CDR3 has 17 residues. Then a second PCR, running about 7 to 11 cycles, was carried out with a sample-barcoded 5' primer and a J-beta primer mix. A template-switch adaptor that had 12 random nucleotides put a tag on each cDNA molecule. TCRdb independently ran MiXCR on the 5' RACE reads; one entry per CDR3 protein. The sample consists of about 2 million distinct CDR3 sequences, 49% of them appearing once. Points on this clonotype: Antigen unknown.

This TCR was sampled from a middle-aged woman in good health. V and J are TRBV20-1 and TRBJ1-2, with D possibly TRBD1 on 6 matching bases. Material for sequencing was blood. CDR3 DNA sequence: TGCAGTGCTAGAGATGGGAAGGGGGGATTTTCGGACTATGGCTACACCTTC. Residues: CSARDGKGGFSDYGYTF.